This is a list of T cell receptor beta chains from one sample in a study of blood T cell repertoires in COVID-19. Generated by immunoSEQ multiplex PCR, the TCRdb table keeps only in-frame clones and is missing some. The sample lists some 240,000 clones; over 70% were seen once. Input material: PBMCs or T cells enriched from blood (not recorded which). The receptors here all came from a middle-aged woman who had been exposed to COVID-19. Each CDR3 is given with its conserved first and last residue. The order of the fields is CDR3 protein, CDR3 DNA, V gene, clone size, D gene, J gene. A D gene is named only where the DNA matches it firmly. Clone size is shown for a subset of rows, as once, few, many or a class of expanded clone.

CDR3 protein: CASSPVSGQPQHF
CDR3 DNA: TGTGCCAGCAGCCCTGTTAGTGGTCAGCCCCAGCATTTT
V gene: TRBV7-3
clone size: NA
D gene: NA
J gene: TRBJ1-5

CDR3 protein: CASEVRNSPLHF
CDR3 DNA: TGTGCCAGCGAGGTTAGGAATTCACCCCTCCACTTT
V gene: TRBV28
clone size: NA
D gene: NA
J gene: TRBJ1-6

CDR3 protein: CASSPEQGYGYTF
CDR3 DNA: TGCGCCAGCAGCCCGGAACAGGGCTATGGCTACACCTTC
V gene: TRBV5-1
clone size: NA
D gene: NA
J gene: TRBJ1-2

CDR3 protein: CASSPRPNYGYTF
CDR3 DNA: TGTGCCAGCAGTCCCAGGCCTAACTATGGCTACACCTTC
V gene: TRBV27
clone size: NA
D gene: NA
J gene: TRBJ1-2

CDR3 protein: CASSLRGNSPLHF
CDR3 DNA: TGTGCCAGCAGTTTAAGGGGTAATTCACCCCTCCACTTT
V gene: TRBV28
clone size: NA
D gene: NA
J gene: TRBJ1-6

CDR3 protein: CAIGYSSGVGSGELFF
CDR3 DNA: TGTGCCATCGGGTACTCTAGCGGAGTCGGGTCCGGGGAGCTGTTTTTT
V gene: TRBV10-3
clone size: few
D gene: TRBD2
J gene: TRBJ2-2

CDR3 protein: CASSPQIQGSITGELFF
CDR3 DNA: TGTGCCAGCTCACCACAAATACAGGGGAGTATCACCGGGGAGCTGTTTTTT
V gene: TRBV18
clone size: NA
D gene: TRBD1
J gene: TRBJ2-2

CDR3 protein: CAWDIGTGGNQPQHF
CDR3 DNA: TGTGCCTGGGATATCGGGACAGGGGGAAATCAGCCCCAGCATTTT
V gene: TRBV30
clone size: NA
D gene: TRBD1
J gene: TRBJ1-5

CDR3 protein: CASSYGRGSYGYTF
CDR3 DNA: TGTGCCAGCAGTTACGGAAGAGGGAGCTATGGCTACACCTTC
V gene: TRBV6-5
clone size: NA
D gene: NA
J gene: TRBJ1-2

CDR3 protein: CASSKYLGANEKLFF
CDR3 DNA: TGTGCCAGCAGTAAATATCTTGGGGCCAATGAAAAACTGTTTTTT
V gene: TRBV6-5
clone size: NA
D gene: NA
J gene: TRBJ1-4

CDR3 protein: CASTSSLQRGAQETQYF
CDR3 DNA: TGTGCCAGCACCTCGAGCCTCCAGCGGGGGGCCCAAGAGACCCAGTACTTC
V gene: TRBV7-6
clone size: NA
D gene: TRBD2
J gene: TRBJ2-5

CDR3 protein: CSASGRGSTDTQYF
CDR3 DNA: TGCAGTGCTAGTGGGAGGGGTAGCACAGATACGCAGTATTTT
V gene: TRBV20-1
clone size: NA
D gene: TRBD2
J gene: TRBJ2-3

CDR3 protein: CASTQGGGGNQPQHF
CDR3 DNA: TGTGCCAGCACCCAGGGGGGTGGTGGCAATCAGCCCCAGCATTTT
V gene: TRBV7-9
clone size: NA
D gene: TRBD1
J gene: TRBJ1-5

CDR3 protein: CASSKETGGEQFF
CDR3 DNA: TGTGCCAGCTCAAAAGAGACAGGGGGTGAGCAGTTCTTC
V gene: TRBV18
clone size: NA
D gene: TRBD1
J gene: TRBJ2-1

CDR3 protein: CASSRISGNEQFF
CDR3 DNA: TGTGCCAGCAGCCGAATCTCCGGTAATGAGCAGTTCTTC
V gene: TRBV5-6
clone size: once
D gene: NA
J gene: TRBJ2-1

CDR3 protein: CASSMQSKETQYF
CDR3 DNA: TGTGCCAGTAGTATGCAAAGCAAGGAGACCCAGTACTTC
V gene: TRBV19
clone size: NA
D gene: NA
J gene: TRBJ2-5

CDR3 protein: CASSTTGWEAFF
CDR3 DNA: TGTGCCAGCAGTACCACAGGGTGGGAAGCTTTCTTT
V gene: TRBV6-5
clone size: NA
D gene: NA
J gene: TRBJ1-1

CDR3 protein: CASTMGGFHGTEAFF
CDR3 DNA: TGTGCCAGCACTATGGGGGGGTTCCATGGCACTGAAGCTTTCTTT
V gene: TRBV5-4
clone size: NA
D gene: NA
J gene: TRBJ1-1

CDR3 protein: CASSLGLAGVQYF
CDR3 DNA: TGTGCCAGCAGTTTAGGCCTAGCGGGGGTCCAGTACTTC
V gene: TRBV27
clone size: NA
D gene: TRBD2
J gene: TRBJ2-5

CDR3 protein: CASSLAGRGDFSDTQYF
CDR3 DNA: TGTGCCAGCAGCTTGGCAGGCCGGGGGGACTTTTCGGATACGCAGTATTTT
V gene: TRBV5-1
clone size: NA
D gene: TRBD2
J gene: TRBJ2-3

CDR3 protein: CASSLGVQGGLAAAGELFF
CDR3 DNA: TGTGCCAGCAGCTTAGGAGTCCAGGGGGGACTAGCGGCGGCCGGGGAGCTGTTTTTT
V gene: TRBV7-6
clone size: NA
D gene: TRBD2
J gene: TRBJ2-2

CDR3 protein: CASKSQGTQPQHF
CDR3 DNA: TGTGCCAGCAAATCCCAGGGGACTCAGCCCCAGCATTTT
V gene: TRBV12-3/TRBV12-4
clone size: few
D gene: NA
J gene: TRBJ1-5

CDR3 protein: CASRNPQGNSNQPQHF
CDR3 DNA: TGTGCAAGTCGCAACCCACAGGGGAATAGCAATCAGCCCCAGCATTTT
V gene: TRBV12-2
clone size: NA
D gene: NA
J gene: TRBJ1-5

CDR3 protein: CASSEDTGEAFF
CDR3 DNA: TGCGCCAGCAGCGAGGACACGGGTGAAGCTTTCTTT
V gene: TRBV5-1
clone size: NA
D gene: NA
J gene: TRBJ1-1

CDR3 protein: CASSPGTGGTADTQYF
CDR3 DNA: TGTGCCAGTAGTCCTGGGACAGGGGGCACGGCAGATACGCAGTATTTT
V gene: TRBV19
clone size: once
D gene: TRBD1
J gene: TRBJ2-3

CDR3 protein: CASSLEGLVNEQYF
CDR3 DNA: TGTGCCAGCAGCCTGGAGGGGCTAGTGAATGAGCAGTACTTC
V gene: TRBV28
clone size: NA
D gene: NA
J gene: TRBJ2-7

CDR3 protein: CAWSGTSGEQETQYF
CDR3 DNA: TGTGCCTGGAGTGGGACTAGCGGAGAACAAGAGACCCAGTACTTC
V gene: TRBV30
clone size: NA
D gene: TRBD2
J gene: TRBJ2-5

CDR3 protein: CASKMDSYNQPQHF
CDR3 DNA: TGTGCCAGCAAGATGGACAGCTACAATCAGCCCCAGCATTTT
V gene: TRBV28
clone size: NA
D gene: NA
J gene: TRBJ1-5

CDR3 protein: CASSTGQSTEAFF
CDR3 DNA: TGTGCCAGCAGTACCGGACAGTCAACTGAAGCTTTCTTT
V gene: TRBV6-5
clone size: once
D gene: NA
J gene: TRBJ1-1

CDR3 protein: CASSVGGGGDEQFF
CDR3 DNA: TGTGCCAGCAGCGTAGGGGGCGGGGGCGATGAGCAGTTCTTC
V gene: TRBV9
clone size: once
D gene: NA
J gene: TRBJ2-1

CDR3 protein: CASSLGAGGTDTQYF
CDR3 DNA: TGTGCCAGCAGCCTAGGGGCTGGAGGCACAGATACGCAGTATTTT
V gene: TRBV7-3
clone size: NA
D gene: NA
J gene: TRBJ2-3

CDR3 protein: CASSRTGAVTEAFF
CDR3 DNA: TGCGCCAGCAGCCGTACAGGGGCGGTCACTGAAGCTTTCTTT
V gene: TRBV5-1
clone size: NA
D gene: TRBD1
J gene: TRBJ1-1

CDR3 protein: CASSNSGNTIYF
CDR3 DNA: TGTGCCAGCAGCAACTCTGGAAACACCATATATTTT
V gene: TRBV25-1
clone size: NA
D gene: NA
J gene: TRBJ1-3

CDR3 protein: CASSPTVANYGYTF
CDR3 DNA: TGTGCCAGCAGTCCGACAGTCGCTAACTATGGCTACACCTTC
V gene: TRBV27
clone size: NA
D gene: NA
J gene: TRBJ1-2

CDR3 protein: CSSRRRTSGKNEQFF
CDR3 DNA: TGCAGCAGTCGGAGGAGGACTAGCGGGAAAAATGAGCAGTTCTTC
V gene: TRBV29-1
clone size: NA
D gene: TRBD2
J gene: TRBJ2-1

CDR3 protein: CAWREPLFF
CDR3 DNA: TGTGCCTGGAGGGAGCCCCTGTTCTTC
V gene: TRBV30
clone size: NA
D gene: NA
J gene: TRBJ2-1

CDR3 protein: CASSTSGISTNEKLFF
CDR3 DNA: TGCGCCAGCAGCACCTCAGGGATCTCAACTAATGAAAAACTGTTTTTT
V gene: TRBV5-1
clone size: few
D gene: NA
J gene: TRBJ1-4

CDR3 protein: CASRPQPGLATTNTGELFF
CDR3 DNA: TGTGCCAGCCGACCTCAGCCGGGACTAGCGACAACTAACACCGGGGAGCTGTTTTTT
V gene: TRBV9
clone size: NA
D gene: TRBD2
J gene: TRBJ2-2

CDR3 protein: CASSSLPGQGTEAFF
CDR3 DNA: TGTGCCAGCAGCTCCCTACCGGGACAGGGGACTGAAGCTTTCTTT
V gene: TRBV7-3
clone size: NA
D gene: TRBD1
J gene: TRBJ1-1

CDR3 protein: CASRDGQANYEQYF
CDR3 DNA: TGCGCCAGCAGGGATGGACAGGCGAATTACGAGCAGTACTTC
V gene: TRBV5-1
clone size: NA
D gene: TRBD1
J gene: TRBJ2-7

CDR3 protein: CASSGLAGKGNEQFF
CDR3 DNA: TGTGCCAGTAGTGGACTAGCGGGAAAAGGGAATGAGCAGTTCTTC
V gene: TRBV19
clone size: few
D gene: TRBD2
J gene: TRBJ2-1

CDR3 protein: CSVVPAQGTQYF
CDR3 DNA: TGCAGCGTTGTACCAGCTCAGGGTACGCAGTATTTT
V gene: TRBV29-1
clone size: NA
D gene: NA
J gene: TRBJ2-3

CDR3 protein: CAISDLGNTEAFF
CDR3 DNA: TGTGCCATCAGTGACCTCGGGAACACTGAAGCTTTCTTT
V gene: TRBV10-3
clone size: NA
D gene: NA
J gene: TRBJ1-1

CDR3 protein: CASSFGRGAGELFF
CDR3 DNA: TGTGCCAGCAGTTTCGGCAGGGGCGCCGGGGAGCTGTTTTTT
V gene: TRBV7-6
clone size: NA
D gene: NA
J gene: TRBJ2-2

CDR3 protein: CASSRRQDHNEQFF
CDR3 DNA: TGTGCCAGTAGTCGGAGACAGGATCACAATGAGCAGTTCTTC
V gene: TRBV19
clone size: NA
D gene: NA
J gene: TRBJ2-1

CDR3 protein: CASSLQGLNSPLHF
CDR3 DNA: TGCGCCAGCAGCTTACAGGGCCTTAATTCACCCCTCCACTTT
V gene: TRBV5-1
clone size: NA
D gene: NA
J gene: TRBJ1-6

CDR3 protein: CASSQEYTGVRFTGELFF
CDR3 DNA: TGTGCCAGCAGCCAAGAGTATACGGGGGTCAGGTTCACCGGGGAGCTGTTTTTT
V gene: TRBV3-1/TRBV3-2
clone size: NA
D gene: NA
J gene: TRBJ2-2

CDR3 protein: CASLRLCSGNTIYF
CDR3 DNA: TGTGCCAGCCTCCGACTTTGCTCTGGAAACACCATATATTTT
V gene: TRBV21-1
clone size: NA
D gene: NA
J gene: TRBJ1-3

CDR3 protein: CASSLTLARVGEQFF
CDR3 DNA: TGTGCCAGCAGCTTAACGTTGGCCAGGGTGGGGGAGCAGTTCTTC
V gene: TRBV7-3
clone size: NA
D gene: NA
J gene: TRBJ2-1

CDR3 protein: CASSERLANEQFF
CDR3 DNA: TGTGCCAGCAGTGAAAGGTTAGCCAATGAGCAGTTCTTC
V gene: TRBV6-1
clone size: NA
D gene: NA
J gene: TRBJ2-1

CDR3 protein: CASSPGGNTEAFF
CDR3 DNA: TGTGCCAGCTCACCGGGAGGGAACACTGAAGCTTTCTTT
V gene: TRBV18
clone size: NA
D gene: NA
J gene: TRBJ1-1

CDR3 protein: CASSVEATAYNSPLHF
CDR3 DNA: TGTGCCAGCAGCGTAGAGGCGACAGCTTATAATTCACCCCTCCACTTT
V gene: TRBV9
clone size: NA
D gene: NA
J gene: TRBJ1-6